This is a list of T cell receptor beta chains from one sample in a study of OX40 agonist ivuxolimab in advanced cancers. Measured with immunoSEQ multiplex PCR; TCRdb has only the in-frame clones, and not every one. The sample lists fewer than 85,000 clones, roughly nine tenths occurring once. The sample here was CD4+ or CD8+ T cells sorted from blood, taken in a trial of the OX40 agonist ivuxolimab. The receptors were gathered from an adult with an advanced solid tumor such as melanoma, head and neck, liver or kidney cancer. The CDR3 runs from the conserved cysteine through the conserved F or W. D genes are given only for firm matches. The size entry is marked missing in some rows and otherwise reads once, few, many or a size class.

d_call	v_call	clone_size	j_call	cdr3_nt	cdr3_aa
NA	TRBV30	NA	TRBJ2-3	TGTGCCTGGAGTGTAGGCGCAGATACGCAGTATTTT	CAWSVGADTQYF
NA	TRBV7-9	NA	TRBJ2-1	TGTGCCAGCAGCGCCTCCTACAATGAGCAGTTCTTC	CASSASYNEQFF
TRBD2	TRBV4-3	NA	TRBJ2-2	TGCGCCAGCAGCCAAGAAATGTTGGGACTAGCGGGAGAACGCACCGGGGAGCTGTTTTTT	CASSQEMLGLAGERTGELFF
TRBD2	TRBV11-2	once	TRBJ2-2	TGTGCCAGCAGCTCGGGACTAGCGGGAAGTACCGGGGAGCTGTTTTTT	CASSSGLAGSTGELFF
NA	TRBV5-8	NA	TRBJ2-5	TGTGCCAGCAGCTTTGGGGGGGCTAAGACCCAGTACTTC	CASSFGGAKTQYF
NA	TRBV19	NA	TRBJ1-1	TGTGCCAGTAGTTCGCAGGGTCGTTATTCTGAAGCTTTCTTT	CASSSQGRYSEAFF
NA	TRBV5-5	once	TRBJ1-4	TGTGCCAGCAGCTTGGGGGCTAATGATGCTGAAAAACTGTTTTTT	CASSLGANDAEKLFF
NA	TRBV10-2	NA	TRBJ2-1	TGCGCCAGCAGTGAAAGACTCGCCAAAGCGGCGAATGAGCAGTTCTTC	CASSERLAKAANEQFF
TRBD2	TRBV13	NA	TRBJ2-3	TGTGCCAGCAGCCCCCCGGGGGGGTCCAACACAGATACGCAGTATTTT	CASSPPGGSNTDTQYF
NA	TRBV28	NA	TRBJ2-2	TGTGCCAGCAGTTTAATGGGTACCGGGGAGCTGTTTTTT	CASSLMGTGELFF
TRBD1	TRBV5-1	NA	TRBJ2-5	TGCGCCAGCAGCTGGGACAGGGGACAAGAGACCCAGTACTTC	CASSWDRGQETQYF
NA	TRBV5-1	once	TRBJ2-1	TGCGCCAGCAGCTCTGGAGTCTACAGCTCCTACAATGAGGGTGAGGAGCAGTTCTTC	CASSSGVYSSYNEGEEQFF
NA	TRBV5-1	NA	TRBJ2-5	TGCGCCAGCAGCTTGGCGGGGGAGACCCAGTACTTC	CASSLAGETQYF
TRBD1	TRBV18	few	TRBJ2-2	TGTGCCAGCTCCCAGGACAGGCCGGGCGACACCGGGGAGCTGTTTTTT	CASSQDRPGDTGELFF
TRBD1	TRBV6-5	once	TRBJ2-7	TGTGCCAGCAGTAACCTGGACAGGGGGCGTCCGTACTTC	CASSNLDRGRPYF
NA	TRBV29-1	NA	TRBJ1-2	TGCAGCGTTGCAATAGGGGATGGCTACACCTTC	CSVAIGDGYTF
NA	TRBV28	NA	TRBJ1-5	TGTGCCAGCACCCTAATCAATCAGCCCCAGCATTTT	CASTLINQPQHF
NA	TRBV6-5	NA	TRBJ1-1	TGTGCCAGCAGCTCATGGGGGGAGAACACTGAAGCTTTCTTT	CASSSWGENTEAFF
NA	TRBV7-2	NA	TRBJ1-1	TGTGCCAGCAGCTTAGTGGGCAGGAAGAACACTGAAGCTTTCTTT	CASSLVGRKNTEAFF
TRBD2	TRBV25-1	NA	TRBJ2-1	TGTGCCAGCAGTGACTCTTCCCCGAGGGAGGGCCTAGACAATGAGCAGTTCTTC	CASSDSSPREGLDNEQFF
NA	TRBV25-1	NA	TRBJ1-4	TGTGCCAGCGAAGTGGCGGGGGGAGGACGGGAAAAACTGTTTTTT	CASEVAGGGREKLFF